This TCR beta chain was observed in a study of T cells in Graves' hyperthyroidism and ophthalmopathy. Losses at the gene ends were 7 bases for V and 8 bases for J; bases not matched to a gene: 11. Germline V gene data show CDR1 as KGHDR and CDR2 as SFDVKD. CDR3 length: 15 amino acids. TCR beta CDR3 regions were amplified from RNA transcripts. HTBI primers were used for first-round RT-PCR of the TCR CDR3. Each CDR3 protein is one row after TCRdb ran MiXCR on the multiplex PCR reads. The sample records 540,000 or so distinct CDR3 sequences, more than 15% being singletons. Study-wide results and caveats: A model of 13 V-J features distinguished ophthalmopathy from stable hyperthyroidism.

Ten or more counts support this clonotype. What it binds is not known. J is TRBJ2-1 and V is TRBV24-1, with 9 bases matching TRBD1. The source material was blood. This TCR was sampled from a woman in her twenties or thirties with Graves' hyperthyroidism. CDR3 sequence reads: CATSHRTGVKYEQFF. In DNA form, the CDR3 reads TGTGCCACCAGCCACCGGACAGGGGTGAAGTATGAGCAGTTCTTC.